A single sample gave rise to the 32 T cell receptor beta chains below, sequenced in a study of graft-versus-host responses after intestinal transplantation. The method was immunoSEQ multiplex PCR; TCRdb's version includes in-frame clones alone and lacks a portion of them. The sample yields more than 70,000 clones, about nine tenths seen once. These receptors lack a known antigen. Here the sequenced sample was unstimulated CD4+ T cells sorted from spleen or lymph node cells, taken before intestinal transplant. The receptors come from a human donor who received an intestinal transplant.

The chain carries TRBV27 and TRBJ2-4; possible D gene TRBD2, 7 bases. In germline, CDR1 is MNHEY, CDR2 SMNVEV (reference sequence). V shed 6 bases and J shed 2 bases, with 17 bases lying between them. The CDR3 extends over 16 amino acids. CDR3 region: CASSPVEGGSKNIQYF. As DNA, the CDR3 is TGTGCCAGCAGCCCCGTTGAGGGGGGGTCCAAAAACATTCAGTACTTC.

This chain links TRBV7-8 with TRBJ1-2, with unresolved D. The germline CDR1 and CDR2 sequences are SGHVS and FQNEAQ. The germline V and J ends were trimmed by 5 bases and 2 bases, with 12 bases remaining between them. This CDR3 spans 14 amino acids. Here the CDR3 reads CASSPGNLNYGYTF. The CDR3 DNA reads TGTGCCAGCAGCCCGGGAAACCTCAACTATGGCTACACCTTC.

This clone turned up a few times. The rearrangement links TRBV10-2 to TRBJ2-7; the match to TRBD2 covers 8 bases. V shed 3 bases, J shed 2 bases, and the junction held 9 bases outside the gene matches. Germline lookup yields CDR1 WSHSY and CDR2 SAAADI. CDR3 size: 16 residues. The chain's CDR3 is CASSEETGGFTYEQYF. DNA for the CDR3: TGCGCCAGCAGTGAAGAAACGGGGGGGTTCACCTACGAGCAGTACTTC.

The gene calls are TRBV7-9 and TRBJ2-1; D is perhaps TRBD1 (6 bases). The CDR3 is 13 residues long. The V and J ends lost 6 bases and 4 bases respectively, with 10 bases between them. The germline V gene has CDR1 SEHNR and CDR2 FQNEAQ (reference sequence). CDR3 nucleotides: TGTGCCAGCAGTTGGACAGCTTACAATGAGCAGTTCTTC. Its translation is CASSWTAYNEQFF.

CDR3 protein: CASSKRLAASTDTQYF. CDR3 DNA sequence: TGTGCCAGCAGTAAACGACTAGCGGCAAGCACAGATACGCAGTATTTT. V gene TRBV27 combines with J gene TRBJ2-3, with 9 bases identical to TRBD2. Germline V lookup: CDR1 MNHEY, CDR2 SMNVEV (reference sequence). Trimming at V came to 5 bases and at J to 0 bases, leaving 6 bases not matched to a gene. This CDR3 has 16 residues.

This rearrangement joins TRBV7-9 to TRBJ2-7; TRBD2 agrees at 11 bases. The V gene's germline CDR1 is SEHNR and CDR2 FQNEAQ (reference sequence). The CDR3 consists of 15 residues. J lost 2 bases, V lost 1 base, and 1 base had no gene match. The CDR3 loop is CASSLEGLAAYEQYF. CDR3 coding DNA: TGTGCCAGCAGCTTAGAGGGACTAGCGGCCTACGAGCAGTACTTC. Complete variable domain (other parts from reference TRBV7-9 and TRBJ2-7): DTGVSQNPRHKITKRGQNVTFRCDPISEHNRLYWYRQTLGQGPEFLTYFQNEAQLEKSRLLSDRFSAERPKGSFSTLEIQRTEQGDSAMYLCASSLEGLAAYEQYFGPGTRLTVT.

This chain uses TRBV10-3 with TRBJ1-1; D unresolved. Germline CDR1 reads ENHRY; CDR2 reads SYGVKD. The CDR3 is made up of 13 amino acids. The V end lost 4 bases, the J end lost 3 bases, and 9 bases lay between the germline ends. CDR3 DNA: TGTGCCATCAGTGCGGGAGAACACACTGAAGCTTTCTTT. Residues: CAISAGEHTEAFF.

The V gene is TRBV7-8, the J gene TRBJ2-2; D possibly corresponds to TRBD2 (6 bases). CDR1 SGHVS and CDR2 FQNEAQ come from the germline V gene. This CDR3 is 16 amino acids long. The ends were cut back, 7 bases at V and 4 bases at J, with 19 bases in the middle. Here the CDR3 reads CASNKEGTGRTGELFF. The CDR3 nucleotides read TGTGCCAGCAATAAGGAGGGGACTGGCCGCACCGGGGAGCTGTTTTTT.

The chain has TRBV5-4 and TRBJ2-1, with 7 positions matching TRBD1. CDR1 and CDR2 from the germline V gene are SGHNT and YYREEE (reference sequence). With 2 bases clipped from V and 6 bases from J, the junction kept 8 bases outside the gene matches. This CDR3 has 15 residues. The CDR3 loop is CASSLGGGWPNEQFF. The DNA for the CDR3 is TGTGCCAGCAGCTTAGGGGGCGGTTGGCCCAATGAGCAGTTCTTC.

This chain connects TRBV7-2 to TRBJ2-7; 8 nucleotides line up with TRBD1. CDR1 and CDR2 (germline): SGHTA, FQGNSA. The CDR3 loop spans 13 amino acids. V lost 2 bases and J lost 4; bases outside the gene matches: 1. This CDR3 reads CASSLRQGYEQYF. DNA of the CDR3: TGTGCCAGCAGCTTAAGACAGGGGTACGAGCAGTACTTC. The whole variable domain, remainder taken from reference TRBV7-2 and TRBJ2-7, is GAGVSQSPSNKVTEKGKDVELRCDPISGHTALYWYRQSLGQGLEFLIYFQGNSAPDKSGLPSDRFSAERTGGSVSTLTIQRTQQEDSAVYLCASSLRQGYEQYFGPGTRLTVT.

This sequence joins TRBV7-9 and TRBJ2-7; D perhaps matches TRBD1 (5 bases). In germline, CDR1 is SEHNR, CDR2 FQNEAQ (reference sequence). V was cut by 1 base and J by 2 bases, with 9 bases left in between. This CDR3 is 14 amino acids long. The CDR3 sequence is CASSLDWTTYEQYF. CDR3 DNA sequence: TGTGCCAGCAGCTTAGACTGGACAACCTACGAGCAGTACTTC.

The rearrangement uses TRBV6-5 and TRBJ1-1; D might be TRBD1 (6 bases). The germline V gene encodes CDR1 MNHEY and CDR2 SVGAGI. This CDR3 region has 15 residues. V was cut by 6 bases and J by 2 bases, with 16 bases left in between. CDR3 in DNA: TGTGCCAGCAGACAAGACGGACAGAGAAACACTGAAGCTTTCTTT. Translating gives CASRQDGQRNTEAFF.

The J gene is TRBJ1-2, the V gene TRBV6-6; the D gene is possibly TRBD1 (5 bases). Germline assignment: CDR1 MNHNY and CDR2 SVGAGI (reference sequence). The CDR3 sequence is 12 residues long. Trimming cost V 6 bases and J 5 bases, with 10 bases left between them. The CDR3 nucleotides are TGTGCCAGCAGGCGGGACGGTTATGGCTACACCTTC. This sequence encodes CASRRDGYGYTF.

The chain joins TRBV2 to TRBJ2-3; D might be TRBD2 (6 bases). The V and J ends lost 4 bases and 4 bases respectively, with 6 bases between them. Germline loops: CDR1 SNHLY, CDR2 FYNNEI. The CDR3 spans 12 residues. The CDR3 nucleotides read TGTGCCAGCAGTGCGGGAGCAGATACGCAGTATTTT. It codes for CASSAGADTQYF.

The CDR3 is CASSSRLAGGDTGELFF. The CDR3, as DNA: TGCGCCAGCAGCTCCCGACTAGCGGGGGGGGATACCGGGGAGCTGTTTTTT. The chain is built from TRBV5-1 and TRBJ2-2; 14 bases agree with TRBD2. This CDR3 is built from 17 residues. Unmatched junction bases numbered 6, after V lost 3 bases and J lost 5 bases. Germline lookup yields CDR1 SGHRS and CDR2 YFSETQ.

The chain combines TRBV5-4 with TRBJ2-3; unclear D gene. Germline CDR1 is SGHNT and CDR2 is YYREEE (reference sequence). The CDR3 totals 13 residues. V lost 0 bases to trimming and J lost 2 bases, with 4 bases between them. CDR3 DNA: TGTGCCAGCAGCTTGGACTTCACAGATACGCAGTATTTT. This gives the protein CASSLDFTDTQYF.

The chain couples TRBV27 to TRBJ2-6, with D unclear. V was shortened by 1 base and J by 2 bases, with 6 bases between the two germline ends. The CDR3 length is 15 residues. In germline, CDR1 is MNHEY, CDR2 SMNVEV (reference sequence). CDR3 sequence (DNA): TGTGCCAGCAGTTTATTTTTTACTGGGGCCAACGTCCTGACTTTC. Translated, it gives CASSLFFTGANVLTF.

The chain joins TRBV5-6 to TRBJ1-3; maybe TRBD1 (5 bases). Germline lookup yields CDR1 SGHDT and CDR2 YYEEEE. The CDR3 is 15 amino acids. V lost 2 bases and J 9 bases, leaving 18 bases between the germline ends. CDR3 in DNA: TGTGCCAGCAGCTTCCGACAGAGTGTATGGCGCACCATATATTTT. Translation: CASSFRQSVWRTIYF.

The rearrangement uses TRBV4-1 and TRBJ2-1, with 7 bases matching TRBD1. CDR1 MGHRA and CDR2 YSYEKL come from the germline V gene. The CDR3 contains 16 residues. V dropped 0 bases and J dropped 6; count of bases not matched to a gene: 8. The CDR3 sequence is CASSQDDRVFSNEQFF. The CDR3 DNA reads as TGCGCCAGCAGCCAAGACGACAGGGTTTTTAGCAATGAGCAGTTCTTC.

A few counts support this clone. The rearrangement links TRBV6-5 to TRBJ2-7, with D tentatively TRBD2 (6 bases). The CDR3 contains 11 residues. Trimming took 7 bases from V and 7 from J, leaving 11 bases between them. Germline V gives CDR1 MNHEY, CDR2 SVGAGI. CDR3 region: CASTQGGEQYF. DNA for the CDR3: TGTGCCAGCACCCAGGGAGGTGAGCAGTACTTC.

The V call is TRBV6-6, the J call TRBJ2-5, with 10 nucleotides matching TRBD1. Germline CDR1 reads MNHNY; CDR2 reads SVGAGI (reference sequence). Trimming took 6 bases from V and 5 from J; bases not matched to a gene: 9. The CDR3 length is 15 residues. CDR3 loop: CASSPRQGAGETQYF. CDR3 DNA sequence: TGTGCCAGCAGCCCACGACAGGGGGCGGGCGAGACCCAGTACTTC.

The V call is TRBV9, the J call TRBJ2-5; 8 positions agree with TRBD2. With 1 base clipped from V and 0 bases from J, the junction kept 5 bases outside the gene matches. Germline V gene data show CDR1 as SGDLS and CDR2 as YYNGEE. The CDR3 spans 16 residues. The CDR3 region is CASSVLAGTYQETQYF. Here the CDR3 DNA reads TGTGCCAGCAGCGTATTAGCGGGGACGTACCAAGAGACCCAGTACTTC.

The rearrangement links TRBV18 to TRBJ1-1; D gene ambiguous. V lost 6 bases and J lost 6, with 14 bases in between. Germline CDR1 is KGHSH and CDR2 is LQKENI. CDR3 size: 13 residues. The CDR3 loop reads CASSPGPGAEAFF. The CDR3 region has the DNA TGTGCCAGCTCCCCCGGTCCCGGGGCTGAAGCTTTCTTT.

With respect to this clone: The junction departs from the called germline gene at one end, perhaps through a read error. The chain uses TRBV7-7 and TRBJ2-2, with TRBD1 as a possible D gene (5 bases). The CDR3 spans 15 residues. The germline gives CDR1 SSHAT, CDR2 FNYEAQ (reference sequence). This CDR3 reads CASSLVAGMAGELFF. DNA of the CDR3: TGTGCTAGCAGCTTAGTGGCAGGGATGGCCGGGGAGCTGTTTTTT.

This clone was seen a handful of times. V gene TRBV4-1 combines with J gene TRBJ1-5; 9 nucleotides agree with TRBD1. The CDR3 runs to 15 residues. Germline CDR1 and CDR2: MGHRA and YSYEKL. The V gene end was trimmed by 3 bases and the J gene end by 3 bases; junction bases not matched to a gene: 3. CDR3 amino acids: CASSQDRGYNQPQHF. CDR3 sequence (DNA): TGCGCCAGCAGCCAGGACAGGGGTTACAATCAGCCCCAGCATTTT.

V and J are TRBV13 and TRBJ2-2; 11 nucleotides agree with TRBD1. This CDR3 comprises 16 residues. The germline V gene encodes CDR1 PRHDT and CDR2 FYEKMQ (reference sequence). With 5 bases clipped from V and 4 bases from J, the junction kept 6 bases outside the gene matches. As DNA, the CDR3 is TGTGCCAGCAGCACCGGGACAGGGGGTGGCACCGGGGAGCTGTTTTTT. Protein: CASSTGTGGGTGELFF.

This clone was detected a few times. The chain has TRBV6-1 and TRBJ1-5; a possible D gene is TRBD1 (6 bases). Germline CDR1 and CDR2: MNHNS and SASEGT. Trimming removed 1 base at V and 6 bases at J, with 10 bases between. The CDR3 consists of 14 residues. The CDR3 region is CASSEVGARQPQHF. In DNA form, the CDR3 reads TGTGCCAGCAGTGAAGTGGGGGCTCGTCAGCCCCAGCATTTT.

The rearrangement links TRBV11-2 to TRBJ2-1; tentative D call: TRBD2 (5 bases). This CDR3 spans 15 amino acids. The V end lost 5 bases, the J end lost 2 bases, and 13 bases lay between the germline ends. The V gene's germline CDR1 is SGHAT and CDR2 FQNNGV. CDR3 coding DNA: TGTGCCAGCAGCCCTCGTCCGGGAACCTACAATGAGCAGTTCTTC. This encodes CASSPRPGTYNEQFF.

The CDR3 DNA reads TGCGCCAGCAGCGGGACTAGCACAGATACGCAGTATTTT. Amino acid sequence: CASSGTSTDTQYF. V usage is TRBV5-1 and J usage is TRBJ2-3; tentatively, D is TRBD2 (6 bases). Trimming shortened V by 4 bases and J by 0 bases, and 6 bases separated the two germline ends. This CDR3 is 13 amino acids long. CDR1 is SGHRS, CDR2 YFSETQ, per germline. The full variable domain, in which reference TRBV5-1 and TRBJ2-3 provide the parts outside the CDR3, is KAGVTQTPRYLIKTRGQQVTLSCSPISGHRSVSWYQQTPGQGLQFLFEYFSETQRNKGNFPGRFSGRQFSNSRSEMNVSTLELGDSALYLCASSGTSTDTQYFGPGTRLTVL.

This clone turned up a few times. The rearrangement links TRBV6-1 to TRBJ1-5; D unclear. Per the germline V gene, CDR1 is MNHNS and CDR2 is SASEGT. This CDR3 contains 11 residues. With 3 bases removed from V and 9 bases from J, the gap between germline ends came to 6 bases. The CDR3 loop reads CASSDSSPQHF. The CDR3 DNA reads TGTGCCAGCAGTGATTCTTCGCCCCAGCATTTT.

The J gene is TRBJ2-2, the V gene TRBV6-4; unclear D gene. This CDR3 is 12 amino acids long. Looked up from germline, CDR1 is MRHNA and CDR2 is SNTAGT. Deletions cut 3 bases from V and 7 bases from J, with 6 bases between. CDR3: CASSDEVGELFF. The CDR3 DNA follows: TGTGCCAGCAGTGATGAGGTCGGGGAGCTGTTTTTT.

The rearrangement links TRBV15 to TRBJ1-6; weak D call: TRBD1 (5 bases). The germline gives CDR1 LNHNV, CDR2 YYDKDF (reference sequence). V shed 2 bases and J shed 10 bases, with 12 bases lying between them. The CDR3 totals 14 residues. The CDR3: CATSRPGGGSPLHF. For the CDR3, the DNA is TGTGCCACCAGCAGACCCGGGGGGGGATCACCCCTCCACTTT.